The 32 T cell receptor beta chains reported below all come from one sample, sequenced in a study of neurological immune-mediated disorders. TCRdb used MiXCR to reprocess the 5' RACE reads, holding one entry per CDR3 protein. The data contain about 59,000 distinct CDR3 sequences, approximately 3.5% of them seen just once; the ten biggest clones take up about 3%. Sequencing was performed on PBMCs. The receptors originated from a woman between 25 and 40 years old with multiple sclerosis.

This clonotype appeared many times. This chain joins TRBV5-1 and TRBJ1-1, with 8 bases lining up with TRBD1. The V gene's germline CDR1 is SGHRS and CDR2 YFSETQ. This CDR3 has 15 residues. J was trimmed by 10 bases and V by 4 bases; bases with no gene match: 15. CDR3 sequence: CASSRGGQAPGGAFF. The CDR3 bases are TGCGCCAGCAGCAGGGGGGGACAGGCCCCGGGGGGAGCTTTCTTT.

Many counts were recorded for this clonotype. This chain joins TRBV15 and TRBJ2-5; D possibly matches TRBD1 or TRBD2 (5 bases each). V was pared by 5 bases and J by 4 bases, with 11 bases between. This CDR3 has 13 amino acids. CDR1 is LNHNV and CDR2 is YYDKDF in the germline V gene (reference sequence). CDR3 sequence (DNA): TGTGCCACCAGCGCCAGGGAGCGAGAGACCCAGTACTTC. The encoded protein is CATSARERETQYF.

This clonotype was observed at least ten times. This chain joins TRBV5-1 and TRBJ1-2; 8 positions agree with TRBD1. The CDR3 totals 16 residues. The germline CDR1 and CDR2 sequences are SGHRS and YFSETQ. Losses at the gene ends were 0 bases for V and 6 bases for J; bases not matched to a gene: 10. In DNA form, the CDR3 reads TGCGCCAGCAGCTTGGGTCATTTAGGACAGGGAAATGGCTACACCTTC. Translation gives CASSLGHLGQGNGYTF.

This clonotype was observed at least ten times. The rearrangement joins TRBV6-5 to TRBJ2-7, with 8 positions matching TRBD2. There are 19 residues in the CDR3. J was trimmed by 2 bases and V by 0 bases; bases with no gene match: 15. Germline-derived CDR1 and CDR2 are MNHEY and SVGAGI. The CDR3 DNA sequence: TGTGCCAGCAGTTACTCATCGGGGAGGTCGGGGACTAGAGCCTACGAGCAGTACTTC. Translating gives CASSYSSGRSGTRAYEQYF.

This clonotype was picked up many times. This sequence joins TRBV5-1 and TRBJ1-4, with D possibly being TRBD1 (5 bases). The ends were cut back, 0 bases at V and 3 bases at J, with 12 bases in the middle. Germline V gives CDR1 SGHRS, CDR2 YFSETQ. The CDR3 has 16 residues. CDR3: CASSLDRTGANEKLFF. The CDR3 DNA is TGCGCCAGCAGCTTGGACAGGACTGGGGCTAATGAAAAACTGTTTTTT.

Ten or more counts support this clonotype. This chain connects TRBV7-8 to TRBJ2-3; 7 bases fit TRBD2. CDR1 and CDR2 from the germline V gene are SGHVS and FQNEAQ. J lost 2 bases, V lost 5 bases, and 10 bases had no gene match. The CDR3 sequence is 16 residues long. The CDR3 reads CASSQPSSGNTDTQYF. The CDR3 DNA is TGTGCCAGCAGCCAGCCCTCTAGCGGCAACACAGATACGCAGTATTTT.

This clonotype came up many times. The J gene is TRBJ1-1, the V gene TRBV7-3; 7 nucleotides align to TRBD1. The CDR3 is 14 residues long. J lost 7 bases, V lost 6 bases, and 11 bases had no gene match. The V gene's germline CDR1 is SGHTA and CDR2 FQGTGA. The CDR3 is CASSAAGGRDEAFF. DNA of the CDR3: TGTGCCAGCAGTGCCGCAGGGGGGCGGGATGAAGCTTTCTTT.

This clonotype was detected many times. The rearrangement uses TRBV5-1 and TRBJ2-1; D remains ambiguous. The ends were cut back, 2 bases at V and 1 base at J, with 13 bases in the middle. The CDR3 loop spans 16 amino acids. Per germline, CDR1 SGHRS and CDR2 YFSETQ. The CDR3 nucleotides read TGCGCCAGCAGCTTCGGGCTAGGTGTGTCCTACAATGAGCAGTTCTTC. It yields the protein CASSFGLGVSYNEQFF.

At least ten counts were recorded for this clonotype. The chain carries TRBV4-2 and TRBJ1-2, with a possible D match to TRBD1 (6 bases). The germline V gene encodes CDR1 LGHNA and CDR2 YNFKEQ. V gave up 3 bases and J gave up 7 bases, with 12 bases separating them. The CDR3 length is 13 residues. As DNA, the CDR3 is TGTGCCAGCAGCCACCCCAAAGGGGGTGGCTACACCTTC. It specifies CASSHPKGGGYTF.

The table lists this clonotype with many counts. The chain joins TRBV5-1 to TRBJ2-2; D call uncertain. Trimming took 4 bases from V and 4 from J, leaving 8 bases between them. The CDR3 runs 13 residues. CDR1 and CDR2 from the germline V gene are SGHRS and YFSETQ. The CDR3 sequence: CASSPYFTGELFF. The CDR3 DNA is TGCGCCAGCAGCCCCTACTTCACCGGGGAGCTGTTTTTT.

This clonotype was counted many times. This chain joins TRBV7-9 and TRBJ2-5, with 8 bases identical to TRBD2. V was clipped by 6 bases and J by 4 bases; unmatched bases: 10. Germline-derived CDR1 and CDR2 are SEHNR and FQNEAQ (reference sequence). The CDR3 has 15 residues. CDR3 DNA: TGTGCCAGCAGACATAAGCGGGAGCCAGGAGAGACCCAGTACTTC. Protein: CASRHKREPGETQYF.

This clonotype has ten or more counts. The rearrangement links TRBV5-1 to TRBJ2-3, with D perhaps TRBD2 (5 bases). The CDR3 has 14 residues. Trimming took off 3 bases at V and 1 base at J, with 9 bases between the two ends. Germline lookup yields CDR1 SGHRS and CDR2 YFSETQ. The CDR3 nucleotides are TGCGCCAGCAGCTCGGGATCCGGCACAGATACGCAGTATTTT. Its protein is CASSSGSGTDTQYF.

Many counts were recorded for this clonotype. As DNA, the CDR3 is TGCAGTGCTAGAGAGGGGGCGCAGGTATCTCAGCCCCAGCATTTT. Protein: CSAREGAQVSQPQHF. This chain uses TRBV20-1 with TRBJ1-5; maybe TRBD1 (6 bases). The CDR3 totals 15 residues. Trimming took off 0 bases at V and 6 bases at J, with 15 bases between the two ends. The V gene's germline CDR1 is DFQATT and CDR2 SNEGSKA (reference sequence).

This clonotype has at least ten counts. The V and J genes are TRBV5-1 and TRBJ1-5; 8 nucleotides line up with TRBD1. Unmatched junction bases numbered 6, after V lost 4 bases and J lost 3 bases. The length of the CDR3 is 15 residues. Germline loops: CDR1 SGHRS, CDR2 YFSETQ. CDR3: CASSMGTGPNQPQHF. CDR3 sequence (DNA): TGCGCCAGCAGCATGGGGACAGGTCCCAATCAGCCCCAGCATTTT.

The table lists this clonotype with many counts. The chain joins TRBV28 to TRBJ2-7, with no clear D. The V gene lost 1 base and the J gene lost 3 bases, with 4 bases spanning the gap. The CDR3 has 12 amino acids. Germline V gene sequence: CDR1 MDHEN, CDR2 SYDVKM. Here the CDR3 reads CASSLSDYEQYF. The CDR3, as DNA: TGTGCCAGCAGTTTATCCGACTACGAGCAGTACTTC.

This clonotype was detected ten times or more. This chain connects TRBV7-2 to TRBJ2-7, with D tentatively TRBD1 or TRBD2 (7 bases each). Trimming took off 5 bases at V and 0 bases at J, with 14 bases between the two ends. The CDR3 totals 15 residues. Looked up from germline, CDR1 is SGHTA and CDR2 is FQGNSA. The CDR3 coding sequence is TGTGCCAGCAGCCCGAGCGGGACAGACTCCTACGAGCAGTACTTC. It codes for CASSPSGTDSYEQYF.

The rearrangement uses TRBV11-2 and TRBJ2-1; 9 nucleotides line up with TRBD2. The V segment lost 2 bases and the J segment 2 bases; nucleotides outside the gene matches: 4. From germline, CDR1 is SGHAT and CDR2 FQNNGV. The CDR3 is 16 amino acids. CDR3 nucleotides: TGTGCCAGCAGCTTATCTAGCGGGGTCCCCTACAATGAGCAGTTCTTC. It translates to CASSLSSGVPYNEQFF.

This clonotype showed up many times. V gene TRBV5-1 combines with J gene TRBJ2-1; D gene ambiguous. The germline V and J ends were trimmed by 1 base and 7 bases, with 6 bases remaining between them. Per germline, CDR1 SGHRS and CDR2 YFSETQ. The length of the CDR3 is 12 residues. CDR3 in amino acids: CASSLNANEQFF. CDR3 nucleotide sequence: TGCGCCAGCAGCTTGAATGCAAATGAGCAGTTCTTC.

This clonotype was seen repeatedly, ten times or more. The chain couples TRBV5-4 to TRBJ1-4, with no clear D. CDR3 size: 14 residues. Germline V gives CDR1 SGHNT, CDR2 YYREEE (reference sequence). V lost 3 bases to trimming and J lost 4 bases, with 10 bases between them. The CDR3 region is CASSSGISNEKLFF. The DNA for the CDR3 is TGTGCCAGCAGCTCCGGAATTAGTAATGAAAAACTGTTTTTT.

This clonotype was recorded many times. The rearrangement joins TRBV12-3 or TRBV12-4 to TRBJ2-2; the D is unclear. V lost 6 bases and J lost 7, with 6 bases in between. The CDR3 is 11 residues long. The CDR3 here is CASRGVGELFF. For the CDR3, the DNA is TGTGCCAGCAGGGGCGTCGGGGAGCTGTTTTTT.

In its sample, this clonotype was seen many times. The chain joins TRBV6-5 to TRBJ1-1; D is perhaps TRBD1 (6 bases). Deletions cut 4 bases from V and 4 bases from J, with 13 bases between. CDR3 length: 14 residues. Germline loops: CDR1 MNHEY, CDR2 SVGAGI. The chain's CDR3 is CASSFNRVSTEAFF. The CDR3 DNA sequence: TGTGCCAGCAGTTTCAACAGGGTGAGCACTGAAGCTTTCTTT.

This clonotype appeared many times. J is TRBJ2-3 and V is TRBV5-1, with no clear D. This CDR3 comprises 13 residues. The germline gives CDR1 SGHRS, CDR2 YFSETQ. Trimming cost V 0 bases and J 6 bases, with 8 bases left between them. CDR3 residues: CASSLVVLDTQYF. For the CDR3, the DNA is TGCGCCAGCAGCTTGGTAGTTCTGGATACGCAGTATTTT.

This clonotype was observed many times. The chain couples TRBV6-2 or TRBV6-3 to TRBJ2-2, with TRBD2 as a possible D gene (6 bases). The CDR3 extends over 15 amino acids. Deletions cut 6 bases from V and 2 bases from J, with 13 bases between. In germline, CDR1 is MNHEY, CDR2 SVGEGT. DNA for the CDR3: TGTGCCAGCAGCAGCGGACTACCTAACACCGGGGAGCTGTTTTTT. Amino acids: CASSSGLPNTGELFF.

This clonotype was seen ten or more times. CDR3 coding DNA: TGTGCCAGCAGCACACCCGACGGATACGGCTACACCTTC. This translates into CASSTPDGYGYTF. This sequence joins TRBV7-9 and TRBJ1-2; D remains ambiguous. Trimming stripped 5 bases from V and 8 bases from J, with 15 bases between. CDR3 length: 13 residues. Looked up from germline, CDR1 is SEHNR and CDR2 is FQNEAQ (reference sequence).

This clonotype was seen repeatedly, ten times or more. The chain combines TRBV5-6 with TRBJ2-7, with D possibly TRBD1 on 6 matching bases. The CDR3 covers 16 residues. The germline V gene has CDR1 SGHDT and CDR2 YYEEEE. V lost 0 bases to trimming and J lost 6 bases, with 19 bases between them. The CDR3 nucleotides read TGTGCCAGCAGCTTGGCCATACAGGGAAGTCTGCGCGAGCAGTACTTC. Amino acid sequence: CASSLAIQGSLREQYF.

This clonotype has ten or more counts. CDR3 amino acids: CASSRGTVGETIYF. CDR3 sequence (DNA): TGCGCCAGCAGTCGCGGGACCGTTGGGGAAACCATATATTTT. The chain recombines TRBV5-1 with TRBJ1-3; tentative D call: TRBD1 (5 bases). CDR3 length equals 14 residues. The V gene lost 5 bases and the J gene lost 10 bases, with 19 bases spanning the gap. Germline CDR1 is SGHRS and CDR2 is YFSETQ.

The table lists this clonotype with many counts. The chain has TRBV6-5 and TRBJ1-5; D gene uncertain. Trimming shortened V by 6 bases and J by 2 bases, and 5 bases separated the two germline ends. Per the germline V gene, CDR1 is MNHEY and CDR2 is SVGAGI. There are 12 residues in the CDR3. The CDR3 bases are TGTGCCAGCAGGGACCGCAATCAGCCCCAGCATTTT. Translated, it gives CASRDRNQPQHF.

The V gene is TRBV19, the J gene TRBJ1-6; no clear D. The CDR3 spans 13 residues. V lost 7 bases and J 7 bases, leaving 11 bases between the germline ends. Germline CDR1 is LNHDA and CDR2 is SQIVND (reference sequence). Here the CDR3 reads CASKESPNSPLHF. The CDR3 coding sequence is TGTGCCAGTAAAGAGTCCCCGAATTCACCCCTCCACTTT.

Remarks on this clonotype: Being one base from a much bigger clone, this may be a read error. The genes are TRBV4-2 and TRBJ1-2; 9 nucleotides line up with TRBD1. The V segment lost 1 base and the J segment 8 bases; nucleotides outside the gene matches: 5. The length of the CDR3 is 14 residues. From germline, CDR1 is LGHNA and CDR2 YNFKEQ. CDR3 sequence reads: CASSQGDRVEGYTF. In DNA form, the CDR3 reads TGTGCCAGCAGCCAAGGGGACAGGGTAGAAGGCTACACCTTC.

With regard to this clonotype: Given the absence of the conserved phenylalanine or tryptophan at the CDR3 end, a read error is likely. The chain uses TRBV20-1 and TRBJ2-3; 10 nucleotides agree with TRBD1. Germline CDR1 DFQATT, CDR2 SNEGSKA (reference sequence). CDR3 length equals 14 residues. The junction had 4 bases not matched to a gene; V was cut back by 2 bases and J by 5 bases. CDR3 sequence reads: CSARLTGGRDTQYN. The DNA for the CDR3 is TGCAGTGCTAGATTGACAGGGGGCAGAGATACGCAGTATAAT.

This clonotype has a count of ten or more. The chain carries TRBV5-5 and TRBJ2-7, with D possibly being TRBD1 (6 bases). Germline CDR1 is SGHKS and CDR2 is YYEKEE (reference sequence). The CDR3 totals 12 residues. Trimming cost V 3 bases and J 4 bases, with 8 bases left between them. CDR3 sequence (DNA): TGTGCCAGCAGCTATACAGGGTACGAGCAGTACTTC. Translated, it gives CASSYTGYEQYF.

In its sample, this clonotype was seen many times. This chain uses TRBV20-1 with TRBJ2-1; D may correspond to TRBD1 or TRBD2 (6 bases each). The germline V gene has CDR1 DFQATT and CDR2 SNEGSKA (reference sequence). V gave up 0 bases and J gave up 6 bases, with 15 bases separating them. The CDR3 extends over 15 amino acids. CDR3 sequence (DNA): TGCAGTGCTAGAGATCCCGGGGGCCTAGGCAATGAGCAGTTCTTC. Amino acids: CSARDPGGLGNEQFF.